The text below deals with one TCR beta chain. Its target is unknown. This sample stems from a study of cytomegalovirus exposure and HLA in healthy donors. Findings and caveats of the study: Researchers catalogued approximately 170 TCR beta chains as cytomegalovirus-associated. It was in a later analysis that TCR association rates were seen to vary by HLA locus, highest for DRB1 and lowest for HLA-C. A few CMV-associated chains proved CMV antigen-specific in vitro. More clonal expansion characterized HLA-associated TCR beta chains than equally common others in a later analysis.

Primers: 60 Vbeta forward and 13 Jbeta reverse. Some clones are missing from TCRdb's copy, which holds only in-frame ones; the method was immunoSEQ multiplex PCR. The sample holds under 200,000 clones, around 82% seen once. The CDR3 has 16 amino acids. With 3 bases clipped from V and 2 bases from J, the junction kept 10 bases outside the gene matches. CDR1 is GTSNPN, CDR2 SVGIG, per germline (reference sequence). The TCR was taken from a man aged 40-49 years in good health and CMV-seropositive. The chain carries TRBV30 and TRBJ1-3; 7 bases match TRBD1. The sequenced sample was PBMCs. The CDR3 DNA follows: TGTGCCTGGAGCCAAAGGGGCAGGGGGGCTGGAAACACCATATATTTT. Translating gives CAWSQRGRGAGNTIYF.